These 19 T cell receptor beta chains share one sample of origin, sequenced in a study of cytomegalovirus exposure and HLA in healthy donors (dated by TCRdb to the late 2010s). Libraries were constructed by the immunoSEQ multiplex PCR assay. For the multiplex PCR, a mixture combining 60 forward primers for TCR Vbeta segments and 13 reverse primers for TCR Jbeta segments was used. TCRdb retrieved this table from immuneACCESS and kept in-frame rearrangements only. Not all clones are present; in checked studies, unresolved V genes account for under half, and no reason is known for the remainder. The sample records some 130,000 clones, approximately 70% of which are singletons. The top ten clones comprise 1.6% of the sample. The sequencing input was PBMCs. Receptor source: a human donor in good health.

The chain is built from TRBV27 and TRBJ2-1; 9 nucleotides match TRBD2. The CDR3 spans 14 residues. CDR1 MNHEY and CDR2 SMNVEV come from the germline V gene (reference sequence). Trimming removed 6 bases from V and 5 bases from J; junction bases left unmatched: 5. CDR3 nucleotide sequence: TGTGCCAGCAGGGGGACTAGCTACGACAATGAGCAGTTCTTC. This translates into CASRGTSYDNEQFF.

V is TRBV19 and J is TRBJ1-1; weak D call: TRBD1 (5 bases). V gave up 1 base and J gave up 6 bases, with 12 bases separating them. Germline V gene data show CDR1 as LNHDA and CDR2 as SQIVND (reference sequence). This CDR3 spans 14 amino acids. CDR3 region: CASSIGGGIAEAFF. In DNA, the CDR3 is TGTGCCAGTAGTATAGGGGGGGGGATCGCTGAAGCTTTCTTT.

The J gene is TRBJ2-7, the V gene TRBV28; tentative D call: TRBD2 (5 bases). Between the trimmed V and J ends, which lost 3 bases and 2 bases, there was a span of 11 bases. The CDR3 covers 14 residues. CDR1 and CDR2 (germline): MDHEN, SYDVKM. CDR3 sequence (DNA): TGTGCCAGCAGTTTGGGCGGGTTGGCCTACGAGCAGTACTTC. Its protein is CASSLGGLAYEQYF.

The CDR3 sequence: CASSPDRNNEQFF. Here the CDR3 DNA reads TGTGCCAGCAGCCCGGACAGGAACAATGAGCAGTTCTTC. The chain joins TRBV14 to TRBJ2-1; 7 bases match TRBD1. In germline, CDR1 is SGHDN, CDR2 FVKESK. V lost 4 bases to trimming and J lost 5 bases; unmatched junction nucleotides: 2. This CDR3 is built from 13 residues. The complete variable domain, with remaining parts taken from reference TRBV14 and TRBJ2-1, reads EAGVTQFPSHSVIEKGQTVTLRCDPISGHDNLYWYRRVMGKEIKFLLHFVKESKQDESGMPNNRFLAERTGGTYSTLKVQPAELEDSGVYFCASSPDRNNEQFFGPGTRLTVL.

This sequence joins TRBV19 and TRBJ2-2; 7 positions agree with TRBD2. V lost 3 bases and J lost 6; bases outside the gene matches: 4. The CDR3 runs to 14 residues. The germline gives CDR1 LNHDA, CDR2 SQIVND (reference sequence). The CDR3 loop reads CASSIAGRSGELFF. The CDR3 DNA reads as TGTGCCAGTAGTATCGCCGGGAGGTCCGGGGAGCTGTTTTTT.

V and J are TRBV28 and TRBJ2-1, with 11 bases aligning to TRBD2. Germline CDR1 reads MDHEN; CDR2 reads SYDVKM. CDR3 size: 16 residues. The J segment lost 8 bases and the V segment lost 8 bases, leaving 14 bases of the junction unmatched. CDR3 loop: CASAPGTSGSLDEQFF. The CDR3 DNA reads as TGTGCCAGCGCCCCAGGTACTAGCGGGAGTCTCGATGAGCAGTTCTTC.

The V and J genes are TRBV29-1 and TRBJ2-3; 15 nucleotides agree with TRBD2. The V gene's germline CDR1 is SQVTM and CDR2 ANQGSEA. The CDR3 runs to 18 residues. V trimming: 4 bases; J trimming: 2 bases; junction bases outside the gene matches: 10. The CDR3: CSVGGGLAGGNYTDTQYF. CDR3 sequence (DNA): TGCAGCGTTGGGGGAGGACTAGCGGGAGGGAACTACACAGATACGCAGTATTTT.

V usage is TRBV28 and J usage is TRBJ2-1; the D gene is possibly TRBD2 (5 bases). Germline V gene lookup returns CDR1 MDHEN and CDR2 SYDVKM. The CDR3 has 15 residues. V shed 2 bases and J shed 5 bases, with 13 bases lying between them. For the CDR3, the DNA is TGTGCCAGCAGTTTAGGTTTAGCGAAAGACAATGAGCAGTTCTTC. Protein: CASSLGLAKDNEQFF.

The rearrangement links TRBV11-2 to TRBJ1-3; TRBD1 matches 8 bases. This CDR3 has 16 residues. Trimming removed 5 bases from V and 3 bases from J; junction bases left unmatched: 9. Germline CDR1 reads SGHAT; CDR2 reads FQNNGV. This CDR3 reads CASSPGAGGLGNTIYF. The CDR3 DNA reads TGTGCCAGCAGCCCTGGAGCAGGGGGCCTTGGAAACACCATATATTTT.

The chain recombines TRBV2 with TRBJ2-5; D not certain. Germline V CDR1 and CDR2: SNHLY, FYNNEI. This CDR3 region has 11 residues. V shed 2 bases and J shed 5 bases, with 3 bases lying between them. The CDR3 spells CASSEQETQYF. The CDR3 nucleotides are TGTGCCAGCAGTGAACAGGAGACCCAGTACTTC.

The chain is built from TRBV6-6 and TRBJ2-7, with D possibly TRBD2 on 6 matching bases. Trimming left V 0 bases short and J 4 bases short, with 13 bases between. Germline CDR1 MNHNY, CDR2 SVGAGI (reference sequence). CDR3 length equals 15 residues. The DNA of the CDR3 is TGTGCCAGCAGTTACTCCGGGCTAGCGTGGTACGAGCAGTACTTC. Amino acids: CASSYSGLAWYEQYF.

The table lists this clone with a few counts. The CDR3 nucleotides are TGTGCCAGCAGCCGCGCGGACGGGACAGGGGCGCCAGTGGCTAATGAAAAACTGTTTTTT. This codes for CASSRADGTGAPVANEKLFF. This rearrangement joins TRBV11-3 to TRBJ1-4, with TRBD1 matching over 10 bases. After removal of 5 bases from V and 3 bases from J, the junction contained 18 bases not matched to a gene. CDR1 SGHNT and CDR2 YENEEA come from the germline V gene. CDR3 length: 20 residues.

The genes are TRBV14 and TRBJ2-4, with 7 bases fitting TRBD1. The CDR3 spans 13 residues. V was pared by 5 bases and J by 8 bases, with 6 bases of the junction left unmatched. CDR1 is SGHDN, CDR2 FVKESK, per germline. This CDR3 reads CASSLRGLDIQYF. The CDR3 DNA reads TGTGCCAGCAGCTTAAGGGGGCTAGACATTCAGTACTTC.

The V gene is TRBV7-8, the J gene TRBJ2-2, with 10 bases aligning to TRBD2. The V gene end was trimmed by 5 bases and the J gene end by 6 bases; junction bases not matched to a gene: 15. The germline V gene has CDR1 SGHVS and CDR2 FQNEAQ. The CDR3 is made up of 18 amino acids. CDR3 amino acids: CASSPPRRSGRAAGELFF. CDR3 sequence (DNA): TGTGCCAGCAGCCCACCCCGCCGGAGCGGGAGGGCCGCCGGGGAGCTGTTTTTT.

This CDR3 reads CASSSGPGLGPDTQYF. CDR3 coding DNA: TGCGCCAGCAGCTCCGGGCCGGGACTGGGGCCAGATACGCAGTATTTT. The genes are TRBV5-1 and TRBJ2-3; maybe TRBD2 (6 bases). The CDR3 is 16 amino acids. The germline V gene has CDR1 SGHRS and CDR2 YFSETQ. V dropped 3 bases and J dropped 4 bases, with 18 bases sitting between them. The entire variable domain, with the rest obtained from reference TRBV5-1 and TRBJ2-3, is as follows: KAGVTQTPRYLIKTRGQQVTLSCSPISGHRSVSWYQQTPGQGLQFLFEYFSETQRNKGNFPGRFSGRQFSNSRSEMNVSTLELGDSALYLCASSSGPGLGPDTQYFGPGTRLTVL.

The chain couples TRBV7-9 to TRBJ1-1; tentative D call: TRBD1 (6 bases). CDR3 length equals 13 residues. Looked up from germline, CDR1 is SEHNR and CDR2 is FQNEAQ (reference sequence). V lost 5 bases to trimming and J lost 2 bases, with 9 bases between them. The CDR3 coding sequence is TGTGCCAGCAGCAAACAGGGTAACACTGAAGCTTTCTTT. Translation gives CASSKQGNTEAFF.

This chain connects TRBV5-1 to TRBJ2-3; 8 nucleotides agree with TRBD2. Germline-derived CDR1 and CDR2 are SGHRS and YFSETQ. Trimming took 3 bases from V and 4 from J; bases not matched to a gene: 10. CDR3 length: 16 amino acids. The CDR3, as DNA: TGCGCCAGCAGCTGGGCGAGCGGGAGAGGGGCAGATACGCAGTATTTT. As protein: CASSWASGRGADTQYF. Variable domain in full (rest from reference TRBV5-1 and TRBJ2-3): KAGVTQTPRYLIKTRGQQVTLSCSPISGHRSVSWYQQTPGQGLQFLFEYFSETQRNKGNFPGRFSGRQFSNSRSEMNVSTLELGDSALYLCASSWASGRGADTQYFGPGTRLTVL.

V and J are TRBV28 and TRBJ2-3; D uncertain. With 5 bases removed from V and 0 bases from J, the gap between germline ends came to 9 bases. The CDR3 sequence is 14 residues long. CDR1 and CDR2 from the germline V gene are MDHEN and SYDVKM. The CDR3: CASSTQYSTDTQYF. DNA for the CDR3: TGTGCCAGCAGTACACAATACAGCACAGATACGCAGTATTTT.

The gene calls are TRBV6-5 and TRBJ1-2, with D unresolved. CDR3 size: 15 residues. Germline V gene lookup returns CDR1 MNHEY and CDR2 SVGAGI. V was shortened by 0 bases and J by 8 bases, with 16 bases between the two germline ends. In DNA, the CDR3 is TGTGCCAGCAGTTACTCGTACCGACAACCGGGAGGCTACACCTTC. Protein product: CASSYSYRQPGGYTF.